This TCR beta chain was obtained from a study of T cells in Graves' hyperthyroidism and ophthalmopathy. In making diagnoses, clinical symptoms, serum thyroxine and TRAb, thyroid ultrasound and orbital computed tomography were all used. There were TCR beta CDR3 regions amplified from RNA transcripts. When the TCR CDR3 underwent first-round RT-PCR, the HTBI primer set was used. TCRdb analysed the multiplex PCR reads with MiXCR anew, one entry per CDR3 protein. The sample includes roughly 510,000 distinct CDR3 sequences, over 45% of them seen just once. CDR3 size: 15 residues. J lost 2 bases, V lost 7 bases, and 10 bases had no gene match. Germline CDR1 and CDR2: SEHNR and FQNEAQ (reference sequence). This clonotype was observed once.

The material sequenced was peripheral blood or thyroid tissue (not recorded which). The chain couples TRBV7-9 to TRBJ1-1; 7 bases agree with TRBD1. This receptor was obtained from an adult woman with Graves' disease, either hyperthyroidism or ophthalmopathy (not recorded which). The CDR3 reads CASIARGTDNTEAFF. DNA of the CDR3: TGTGCCAGCATAGCCAGGGGGACAGATAACACTGAAGCTTTCTTT.